The following is a TCR beta chain sequence with its context. What it binds is unknown. V lost 7 bases and J lost 1, with 10 bases in between. The CDR3 is 13 residues long. Per the germline V gene, CDR1 is LNHNV and CDR2 is YYDKDF (reference sequence). These data belong to a study of T cell responses to AZD1222 COVID-19 vaccine. Findings and limits, study-wide: Reports indicate that nearly half of spike-specific TCRs are directed at unmutated variant regions.

Clones were read by immunoSEQ multiplex PCR, and TCRdb kept only the in-frame ones, dropping some. The repertoire holds approximately 300,000 clones, approximately 94% seen once, with 0.55% in the top ten. The chain has TRBV15 and TRBJ2-5; tentatively, D is TRBD2 (6 bases). This sequence originates from an adult who received the AZD1222 COVID-19 vaccine. The source was peripheral blood, collected 28 days after the second AZD1222 dose. The CDR3 loop is CATMIGGQETQYF. The CDR3 DNA reads as TGTGCCACCATGATCGGGGGCCAAGAGACCCAGTACTTC.